These 29 T cell receptor beta chains were all obtained from the same sample, sequenced in a study of beta chain features in type 1 diabetes. The study reverse transcribed the entire isolated RNA, so it sequenced expressed TCRB transcripts. Profiling relied on immunoSEQ multiplex PCR, and the TCRdb table lists in-frame clones only, not all of them. The table shows 300,000 or so clones, with approximately 8% occurring only once. Sequencing was done on a sample of central memory CD4+ T cells from blood. The receptors here all came from a woman under 30 in good health.

The rearrangement joins TRBV5-6 to TRBJ2-3, with D possibly TRBD2 on 5 matching bases. Germline V gene lookup returns CDR1 SGHDT and CDR2 YYEEEE. The CDR3 has 15 amino acids. V was shortened by 3 bases and J by 3 bases, with 14 bases between the two germline ends. CDR3: CASSSIQPGTDTQYF. DNA for the CDR3: TGTGCCAGCAGCTCCATACAGCCGGGGACAGATACGCAGTATTTT.

This clone showed up just a few times. The V gene is TRBV18, the J gene TRBJ2-1; TRBD2 agrees at 8 bases. The ends lost 2 bases at V and 1 base at J; junction bases unmatched: 13. Germline CDR1 is KGHSH and CDR2 is LQKENI. The CDR3 contains 19 residues. The CDR3 bases are TGTGCCAGCTCACCAAGGTATAATTCCCTAGCGGGTTCCTACAATGAGCAGTTCTTC. It encodes CASSPRYNSLAGSYNEQFF.

In its sample, this clone was seen many times. The rearrangement joins TRBV6-6 to TRBJ2-1; a weak D match, TRBD2 (5 bases). The CDR3 length is 16 residues. The V gene lost 0 bases and the J gene lost 7 bases, with 16 bases spanning the gap. CDR1 is MNHNY, CDR2 SVGAGI, per germline (reference sequence). The CDR3 protein is CASSYSPGSLGNEQFF. The CDR3, as DNA: TGTGCCAGCAGTTACTCCCCGGGATCACTTGGTAATGAGCAGTTCTTC.

This chain links TRBV28 with TRBJ2-1; maybe TRBD2 (5 bases). The CDR3 consists of 17 residues. V shed 5 bases and J shed 0 bases, with 17 bases lying between them. The germline CDR1 and CDR2 sequences are MDHEN and SYDVKM. CDR3 bases: TGTGCCAGCAGTCCCCCCCTAGGACTGGACTCCTACAATGAGCAGTTCTTC. It translates to CASSPPLGLDSYNEQFF.

J is TRBJ1-1 and V is TRBV18; no firm D call. CDR3 length: 12 amino acids. The V gene's germline CDR1 is KGHSH and CDR2 LQKENI. Deletions cut 1 base from V and 7 bases from J, with 7 bases between. In nucleotides, the CDR3 is TGTGCCAGCTCACCACTTCGCAATGAAGCTTTCTTT. Residues: CASSPLRNEAFF.

This clone was observed a few times. The sample carries other DNA sequences with the same CDR3. The rearrangement joins TRBV27 to TRBJ2-7, with D possibly being TRBD1 or TRBD2 (5 bases each). V was trimmed by 2 bases and J by 4 bases, leaving 15 bases between them. From germline, CDR1 is MNHEY and CDR2 SMNVEV (reference sequence). The CDR3 extends over 15 amino acids. This CDR3 is CASSLRRSGGYEQYF. The CDR3, as DNA: TGTGCCAGCAGTTTACGGCGGTCTGGGGGATACGAGCAGTACTTC.

V usage is TRBV7-2 and J usage is TRBJ2-2; D remains unclear. The CDR3 sequence is 15 residues long. Looked up from germline, CDR1 is SGHTA and CDR2 is FQGNSA. Trimming cost V 1 base and J 3 bases, with 9 bases left between them. The CDR3 reads CASSLGRADTGELFF. The DNA of the CDR3 is TGTGCCAGCAGCTTAGGTCGAGCCGACACCGGGGAGCTGTTTTTT.

This CDR3 is CASSASGRIDTQYF. CDR3 nucleotides: TGTGCCAGCAGTGCTAGCGGGAGAATAGATACGCAGTATTTT. The chain carries TRBV25-1 and TRBJ2-3; 10 bases are shared with TRBD2. The CDR3 totals 14 residues. Per the germline V gene, CDR1 is MGHDK and CDR2 is SYGVNS. V trimming: 4 bases; J trimming: 5 bases; junction bases outside the gene matches: 3.

Note on this clone: One end of the junction fails to match germline, which may point to a read error. The V and J genes are TRBV5-4 and TRBJ1-2; 9 bases map to TRBD1. Germline V CDR1 and CDR2: SGHNT, YYREEE (reference sequence). CDR3 size: 14 residues. The CDR3 DNA reads as TGTGCCAGCAGCTTGGACCAGGGACAGGGCCGAGTTGGCTTC. It translates to CASSLDQGQGRVGF.

This clone has a handful of counts. The chain joins TRBV27 to TRBJ2-1; 7 positions match TRBD1. CDR3 length: 15 residues. J was trimmed by 7 bases and V by 6 bases; bases with no gene match: 12. Germline V gene sequence: CDR1 MNHEY, CDR2 SMNVEV (reference sequence). In DNA, the CDR3 is TGTGCCAGCAGCCTGCAGGGGGTAGGTCGGAATGAGCAGTTCTTC. Amino acid sequence: CASSLQGVGRNEQFF.

The V and J genes are TRBV6-6 and TRBJ2-3; D unresolved. CDR1 is MNHNY, CDR2 SVGAGI, per germline (reference sequence). Trimming shortened V by 5 bases and J by 7 bases, and 10 bases separated the two germline ends. This CDR3 spans 12 amino acids. CDR3 DNA sequence: TGTGCCAGCAGTCTTCCACAGAATACGCAGTATTTT. Translation: CASSLPQNTQYF.

This chain joins TRBV5-6 and TRBJ1-5; possible D gene TRBD1, 6 bases. This CDR3 comprises 17 residues. Germline assignment: CDR1 SGHDT and CDR2 YYEEEE. Trimming took off 1 base at V and 2 bases at J, with 16 bases between the two ends. The CDR3 coding sequence is TGTGCCAGCAGCTTGTCTCTAGGGGGTTGGGGCAATCAGCCCCAGCATTTT. Encoded protein: CASSLSLGGWGNQPQHF.

The chain carries TRBV6-1 and TRBJ1-2; no reliable D call. Germline-derived CDR1 and CDR2 are MNHNS and SASEGT. The CDR3 contains 13 residues. The V gene lost 7 bases and the J gene lost 1 base, with 10 bases spanning the gap. The CDR3 here is CASKKELNYGYTF. CDR3 coding DNA: TGTGCCAGCAAGAAGGAGCTTAACTATGGCTACACCTTC.

CDR3 sequence: CASNWGGSITGELFF. The CDR3 region has the DNA TGTGCCAGCAATTGGGGCGGGAGTATCACCGGGGAGCTGTTTTTT. V and J are TRBV2 and TRBJ2-2, with 7 bases that match TRBD2. Looked up from germline, CDR1 is SNHLY and CDR2 is FYNNEI. The ends lost 7 bases at V and 4 bases at J; junction bases unmatched: 9. This CDR3 contains 15 residues. The entire variable domain, with the rest obtained from reference TRBV2 and TRBJ2-2, is as follows: EPEVTQTPSHQVTQMGQEVILRCVPISNHLYFYWYRQILGQKVEFLVSFYNNEISEKSEIFDDQFSVERPDGSNFTLKIRSTKLEDSAMYFCASNWGGSITGELFFGEGSRLTVL.

The chain has TRBV5-1 and TRBJ2-5, with 9 nucleotides matching TRBD2. This CDR3 spans 15 amino acids. Germline values: CDR1 SGHRS, CDR2 YFSETQ. The V gene end was trimmed by 0 bases and the J gene end by 5 bases; junction bases not matched to a gene: 5. The DNA of the CDR3 is TGCGCCAGCAGCTTGGGTAGCGGGAGAATGGAGACCCAGTACTTC. Its protein is CASSLGSGRMETQYF. Together with reference TRBV5-1 and TRBJ2-5, the CDR3 gives the full variable domain: KAGVTQTPRYLIKTRGQQVTLSCSPISGHRSVSWYQQTPGQGLQFLFEYFSETQRNKGNFPGRFSGRQFSNSRSEMNVSTLELGDSALYLCASSLGSGRMETQYFGPGTRLLVL.

The chain employs TRBV28 and TRBJ2-1, with 10 bases identical to TRBD1. Germline V gene sequence: CDR1 MDHEN, CDR2 SYDVKM. The CDR3 is 14 amino acids. V gave up 8 bases and J gave up 0 bases; unmatched junction bases: 1. For the CDR3, the DNA is TGTGCCAGCTGGACAGGGGGCTCCTACAATGAGCAGTTCTTC. It specifies CASWTGGSYNEQFF.

This clone turned up a few times. The CDR3 spells CASSLNSGVYNEQFF. CDR3 nucleotide sequence: TGTGCCAGCAGCTTAAACAGCGGTGTTTACAATGAGCAGTTCTTC. V usage is TRBV7-3 and J usage is TRBJ2-1, with D possibly matching TRBD2 (5 bases). CDR1 is SGHTA, CDR2 FQGTGA, per germline. V was clipped by 1 base and J by 4 bases, with 11 bases between them. This CDR3 is 15 amino acids long.

This clone was detected a few times. The chain has TRBV19 and TRBJ1-1; D is ambiguous. Germline values: CDR1 LNHDA, CDR2 SQIVND (reference sequence). Trimming stripped 3 bases from V and 0 bases from J, with 8 bases between. The CDR3 consists of 14 residues. The CDR3 bases are TGTGCCAGTAGTATCCCCAGTATGAACACTGAAGCTTTCTTT. It is translated as CASSIPSMNTEAFF.

Only a few counts were recorded for this clone. CDR3 region: CASSPPTDTQYF. Here the CDR3 DNA reads TGTGCCAGCAGCCCCCCCACAGATACGCAGTATTTT. This chain joins TRBV7-2 and TRBJ2-3; D gene unclear. The ends were cut back, 5 bases at V and 2 bases at J, with 5 bases in the middle. The CDR3 totals 12 residues. Germline V gives CDR1 SGHTA, CDR2 FQGNSA.

In its sample, this clone was seen many times. The genes are TRBV9 and TRBJ1-2, with unresolved D. The CDR3 sequence is 15 residues long. Germline lookup yields CDR1 SGDLS and CDR2 YYNGEE. V was pared by 3 bases and J by 7 bases, with 19 bases between. The CDR3 reads CASSARAEGRSGYTF. The CDR3 nucleotides are TGTGCCAGCAGCGCCCGGGCGGAAGGACGGAGTGGCTACACCTTC.

The V call is TRBV28, the J call TRBJ2-7; 8 positions match TRBD1. The CDR3 runs to 15 residues. V shed 4 bases, J shed 4 bases, and the junction held 9 bases outside the gene matches. CDR1 is MDHEN, CDR2 SYDVKM, per germline. The DNA of the CDR3 is TGTGCCAGCAGTTCATCCGGGACAGGTGGTTACGAGCAGTACTTC. Protein sequence: CASSSSGTGGYEQYF.

The V and J genes are TRBV27 and TRBJ1-1; TRBD1 might be the D (6 bases). The germline V and J ends were trimmed by 2 bases and 0 bases, with 19 bases remaining between them. The CDR3 has 18 amino acids. Germline V gene data show CDR1 as MNHEY and CDR2 as SMNVEV (reference sequence). This chain's CDR3 is CASSLLPYPGQMNTEAFF. The CDR3 DNA is TGTGCCAGCAGTTTACTTCCGTATCCGGGACAAATGAACACTGAAGCTTTCTTT.

This clone was picked up a small number of times. The V and J genes are TRBV28 and TRBJ2-1, with 9 nucleotides matching TRBD2. The CDR3 runs to 15 residues. V shed 7 bases and J 6 bases; nucleotides not matched to a gene: 10. Germline V gives CDR1 MDHEN, CDR2 SYDVKM. CDR3 bases: TGTGCCAGCACTGATAGCGGGAGCGTCGCCAATGAGCAGTTCTTC. This translates into CASTDSGSVANEQFF.

Turning to this clone: The sample has other DNA sequences that encode this CDR3 too. This chain links TRBV5-1 with TRBJ2-2; D is uncertain. The V gene lost 3 bases and the J gene lost 2 bases, with 5 bases spanning the gap. The CDR3 runs to 13 residues. Per the germline V gene, CDR1 is SGHRS and CDR2 is YFSETQ. DNA for the CDR3: TGCGCCAGCAGCTCGGGTAACACCGGGGAGCTGTTTTTT. It is translated as CASSSGNTGELFF.

The chain employs TRBV7-8 and TRBJ1-2, with TRBD1 as a possible D gene (5 bases). The CDR3 runs to 14 residues. The V gene's germline CDR1 is SGHVS and CDR2 FQNEAQ. Trimming removed 2 bases at V and 2 bases at J, with 9 bases between. Written as DNA, the CDR3 is TGTGCCAGCAGCTTAAGCGCAGGGAACTATGGCTACACCTTC. Amino acid sequence: CASSLSAGNYGYTF.

The table lists this clone with a few counts. The rearrangement links TRBV7-2 to TRBJ2-2; maybe TRBD1 (5 bases). CDR3 length: 16 residues. The germline V gene has CDR1 SGHTA and CDR2 FQGNSA. V gave up 5 bases and J gave up 8 bases, with 21 bases separating them. In DNA form, the CDR3 reads TGTGCCAGCAGCAGGGTTTCCCCAGGGTTAACAGGGGAGCTGTTTTTT. As protein: CASSRVSPGLTGELFF.

V and J are TRBV4-2 and TRBJ1-4; D gene uncertain. The CDR3 runs to 17 residues. Trimming left V 3 bases short and J 0 bases short, with 14 bases between. CDR1 is LGHNA, CDR2 YNFKEQ, per germline. The CDR3 protein is CASSQGTYKATNEKLFF. DNA for the CDR3: TGTGCCAGCAGCCAGGGCACTTACAAGGCAACTAATGAAAAACTGTTTTTT.

This clone has more than one count but fewer than ten. CDR3 sequence reads: CASSLGLTGGSNIQYF. The CDR3 coding sequence is TGTGCCAGCAGCTTAGGCCTTACAGGGGGCTCGAACATTCAGTACTTC. The chain carries TRBV13 and TRBJ2-4, with 9 positions matching TRBD1. In germline, CDR1 is PRHDT, CDR2 FYEKMQ (reference sequence). Trimming removed 0 bases from V and 7 bases from J; junction bases left unmatched: 7. The CDR3 loop spans 16 amino acids.

This clone has only a few counts. The gene calls are TRBV4-3 and TRBJ2-3; the D is unclear. Germline loops: CDR1 LGHNA, CDR2 YSLEER. The V end was cut by 1 base, the J end by 8 bases, with 13 bases between. The CDR3 loop spans 14 amino acids. The CDR3 DNA is TGCGCCAGCAGCCAAGCTAGTCTCTCGGGTACGCAGTATTTT. Residues: CASSQASLSGTQYF.